This paragraph covers one TCR beta chain sequence. Its antigen is unknown. The junction had 11 bases not matched to a gene; V was cut back by 0 bases and J by 6 bases. The CDR3 consists of 18 residues. Per germline, CDR1 LGHDT and CDR2 YNNKEL (reference sequence). Repertoires were generated with immunoSEQ multiplex PCR, while TCRdb's copy carries only in-frame clones and drops some. The data show 130,000 to 150,000 clones, about 93% seen once. These data belong to a study of T cell responses to AZD1222 COVID-19 vaccine. Study observations and caveats: White British ancestry dominated among donors, who included more females, and clonal diversity was possibly underestimated.

This specimen was peripheral blood, taken on day 0 of AZD1222 vaccination. The clonotype originates from an adult in good health. V is TRBV3-1 (or the pseudogene TRBV3-2) and J is TRBJ1-5, with 10 bases lining up with TRBD1. CDR3 in amino acids: CASSQDPTRQGAGQPQHF. The CDR3 bases are TGTGCCAGCAGCCAAGACCCCACGAGACAGGGGGCAGGTCAGCCCCAGCATTTT.